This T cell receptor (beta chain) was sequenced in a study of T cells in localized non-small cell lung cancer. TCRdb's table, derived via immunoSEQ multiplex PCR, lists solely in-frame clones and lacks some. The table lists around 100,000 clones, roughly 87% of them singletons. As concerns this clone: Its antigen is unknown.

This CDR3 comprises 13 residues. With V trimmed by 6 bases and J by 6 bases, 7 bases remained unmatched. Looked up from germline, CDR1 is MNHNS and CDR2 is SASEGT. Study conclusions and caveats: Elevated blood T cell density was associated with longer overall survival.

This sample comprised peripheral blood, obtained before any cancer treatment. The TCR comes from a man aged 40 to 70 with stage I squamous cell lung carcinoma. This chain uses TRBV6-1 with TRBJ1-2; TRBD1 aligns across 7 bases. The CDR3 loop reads CASSADRVDGYTF. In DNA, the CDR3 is TGTGCCAGCAGCGCCGACAGGGTAGATGGCTACACCTTC.